Listed here are 4 T cell receptor beta chains from one sample, sequenced in a study of blood T cell repertoires in COVID-19. Sequencing was performed with immunoSEQ multiplex PCR; in TCRdb, only in-frame clones are kept and a portion is missing. The data hold 200,000 to 250,000 clones, with under 90% observed a single time. Sequenced material: peripheral blood. The receptor source for this set is a woman aged 80 or older with acute or convalescent COVID-19.

About this clone itself: One junction end disagrees with the germline gene, perhaps due to a read error. The chain has TRBV7-7 and TRBJ2-1; TRBD1 aligns across 8 bases. This CDR3 has 15 amino acids. Germline-derived CDR1 and CDR2 are SSHAT and FNYEAQ (reference sequence). The CDR3 protein is CASSPLTGAYNEQFF. The CDR3 nucleotides read TGTGCTAGCAGTCCCCTGACAGGGGCCTACAATGAGCAGTTCTTC.

This rearrangement joins TRBV19 to TRBJ2-1; 11 bases agree with TRBD2. The V gene end was trimmed by 9 bases and the J gene end by 7 bases; junction bases not matched to a gene: 8. Per germline, CDR1 LNHDA and CDR2 SQIVND (reference sequence). The CDR3 has 14 amino acids. The CDR3 loop reads CASSTSGGTNEQFF. Here the CDR3 DNA reads TGTGCCAGCTCCACTAGCGGGGGAACTAATGAGCAGTTCTTC.

This clone occurred once. The chain carries TRBV25-1 and TRBJ1-1; D gene unclear. The CDR3 extends over 13 amino acids. Per the germline V gene, CDR1 is MGHDK and CDR2 is SYGVNS. V shed 4 bases and J shed 1 base, with 7 bases lying between them. The DNA for the CDR3 is TGTGCCAGCAGTGCTCAGAAGAACACTGAAGCTTTCTTT. Its protein is CASSAQKNTEAFF.

CDR3 DNA sequence: TGTGCCAGCACGGACAGGGCGAGCGACACCATATATTTT. Its protein product is CASTDRASDTIYF. This chain uses TRBV28 with TRBJ1-3; 8 bases map to TRBD1. The CDR3 consists of 13 residues. Germline V lookup: CDR1 MDHEN, CDR2 SYDVKM. The V gene end was trimmed by 7 bases and the J gene end by 8 bases; junction bases not matched to a gene: 7. Drawing the rest from reference TRBV28 and TRBJ1-3, the complete variable domain is DVKVTQSSRYLVKRTGEKVFLECVQDMDHENMFWYRQDPGLGLRLIYFSYDVKMKEKGDIPEGYSVSREKKERFSLILESASTNQTSMYLCASTDRASDTIYFGEGSWLTVV.